This T cell receptor beta chain derives from a study of cytomegalovirus exposure and HLA in healthy donors. In the PCR, 60 Vbeta and 13 Jbeta primers were used. Produced via immunoSEQ multiplex PCR; TCRdb's table is partial and in-frame only. The sample has about 190,000 clones, 60% to 80% seen once. This sequence originates from a woman under 40 in good health and CMV-seropositive. Sequencing was done on a sample of PBMCs.

CDR3 loop: CSVGGGSGYTF. For the CDR3, the DNA is TGCAGCGTTGGAGGGGGCTCTGGCTACACCTTC. The chain is built from TRBV29-1 and TRBJ1-2; TRBD1 aligns across 7 bases. Unmatched junction bases numbered 3, after V lost 4 bases and J lost 7 bases. This CDR3 contains 11 residues. The V gene's germline CDR1 is SQVTM and CDR2 ANQGSEA.